The 8 T cell receptor beta chains reported below all come from one sample, sequenced in a study of PD-1 blockade in classical Hodgkin lymphoma. Profiled with immunoSEQ multiplex PCR; TCRdb holds only in-frame clones, not every one. The sample shows under 40,000 clones, approximately 90% of them seen only once. The time point is: newly diagnosed, previously untreated cHL patient sample. Researchers used magnetic negative selection to pull out pure CD4+ T cells from thawed PBMCs. The sequencing sample was made of CD4+ T cells from blood. These receptors all come from a human donor with classical Hodgkin lymphoma.

The V call is TRBV5-1, the J call TRBJ1-1; D is undetermined. CDR1 and CDR2 from the germline V gene are SGHRS and YFSETQ. The CDR3 covers 13 residues. V lost 2 bases, J lost 1 base, and 6 bases lay in between. The chain's CDR3 is CASSLTPNTEAFF. The DNA of the CDR3 is TGCGCCAGCAGCTTAACACCGAACACTGAAGCTTTCTTT.

The V gene is TRBV4-1, the J gene TRBJ2-3; 7 nucleotides align to TRBD2. Trimming at V came to 3 bases and at J to 3 bases, leaving 6 bases not matched to a gene. Germline CDR1 reads MGHRA; CDR2 reads YSYEKL. There are 15 residues in the CDR3. The CDR3 nucleotides are TGCGCCAGCAGCCACAGCGGGGATCGGACAGATACGCAGTATTTT. Amino acids: CASSHSGDRTDTQYF.

The chain is built from TRBV11-2 and TRBJ1-4; D remains ambiguous. The V end lost 1 base, the J end lost 3 bases, and 15 bases lay between the germline ends. The CDR3 is made up of 17 amino acids. CDR1 is SGHAT and CDR2 is FQNNGV in the germline V gene. CDR3 sequence: CASSLAVGGVANEKLFF. The CDR3 DNA reads as TGTGCCAGCAGCTTAGCCGTCGGCGGGGTGGCTAATGAAAAACTGTTTTTT.

For this clone: Without the conserved terminal phenylalanine or tryptophan, this CDR3 likely stems from a read error. No DNA is shown, since the ends of the CDR3 on it are uncertain; the CDR3 is the one TCRdb lists. The chain carries TRBV28 and TRBJ2-7; the listed D gene, TRBD1, was not tested against the DNA. The CDR3 has 13 residues if both end residues are counted. From germline, CDR1 is MDHEN and CDR2 SYDVKM. The CDR3 is CASSPSGQASGNL.

In its sample, this clone was seen once. The V call is TRBV18, the J call TRBJ2-6; D not certain. CDR1 and CDR2 from the germline V gene are KGHSH and LQKENI. Trimming left V 6 bases short and J 0 bases short, with 6 bases between. This CDR3 spans 14 amino acids. CDR3 amino acids: CASSPSSGANVLTF. The CDR3 DNA reads as TGTGCCAGCTCGCCGAGCTCTGGGGCCAACGTCCTGACTTTC.

The V and J genes are TRBV7-2 and TRBJ2-3; D may be TRBD1 or TRBD2 (5 bases each). Trimming cost V 4 bases and J 9 bases, with 14 bases left between them. This CDR3 has 13 residues. In germline, CDR1 is SGHTA, CDR2 FQGNSA. CDR3 DNA: TGTGCCAGCAGCTCTACTCCGAGGGACACGCAGTATTTT. As protein: CASSSTPRDTQYF.

The chain links TRBV5-4 to TRBJ1-3, with D perhaps TRBD1 (5 bases). This CDR3 contains 14 residues. V was shortened by 4 bases and J by 4 bases, with 12 bases between the two germline ends. CDR1 is SGHNT, CDR2 YYREEE, per germline (reference sequence). The CDR3 is CASSGAEYGNTIYF. In nucleotides, the CDR3 is TGTGCCAGCAGCGGGGCGGAGTACGGAAACACCATATATTTT.

The chain has TRBV29-1 and TRBJ1-1, with 8 positions matching TRBD1. J was trimmed by 2 bases and V by 5 bases; bases with no gene match: 4. Germline V gives CDR1 SQVTM, CDR2 ANQGSEA. The CDR3 is 13 residues long. CDR3 sequence: CSVRGQGNTEAFF. The CDR3 DNA follows: TGCAGCGTTCGAGGACAGGGAAACACTGAAGCTTTCTTT.